Listed here are 18 T cell receptor beta chains from one sample, sequenced in a study of T cell changes during pregnancy in multiple sclerosis. Sequencing used immunoSEQ multiplex PCR; TCRdb keeps in-frame clones, though not all of them. The top ten clones hold about 7.5% of a sample with roughly 29,000 clones, 85% to 90% of them seen once. The starting material was CD8+ T cells from peripheral blood mononuclear cells, obtained before pregnancy. The source is a female donor with multiple sclerosis, enrolled in a pregnancy study.

The chain employs TRBV4-3 and TRBJ2-7; no definite D call. Trimming pared 0 bases from V and 6 bases from J, leaving 9 bases between. The CDR3 covers 13 residues. Germline CDR1 and CDR2: LGHNA and YSLEER. The CDR3, as DNA: TGCGCCAGCAGCCAAGATCCGGGTGCCGAGCAGTACTTC. It codes for CASSQDPGAEQYF.

The chain links TRBV23-1 to TRBJ2-7; tentative D call: TRBD1 (6 bases). TRBV23-1 carries the ORF label, with uncertain function. This CDR3 has 16 amino acids. The V end lost 10 bases, the J end lost 7 bases, and 29 bases lay between the germline ends. CDR3 nucleotides: TGCGCCAAGTCCCAGGGGTTTACAGGGTTGCCTGGGGAGCAGTACTTC. Translated: CAKSQGFTGLPGEQYF.

The chain combines TRBV11-2 with TRBJ2-7; TRBD2 might be the D (5 bases). CDR3 size: 14 residues. The V gene lost 1 base and the J gene lost 6 bases, with 13 bases spanning the gap. Germline CDR1 reads SGHAT; CDR2 reads FQNNGV. This CDR3 reads CASSLGGGWAEQYF. The CDR3 DNA reads as TGTGCCAGCAGCTTAGGAGGAGGTTGGGCCGAGCAGTACTTC.

The gene calls are TRBV6-5 and TRBJ1-1; D is ambiguous. Trimming removed 0 bases at V and 8 bases at J, with 10 bases between. Germline CDR1 reads MNHEY; CDR2 reads SVGAGI. The CDR3 has 13 residues. The DNA for the CDR3 is TGTGCCAGCAGTTACTCGATAACAACAGAAGCTTTCTTT. Its translation: CASSYSITTEAFF.

This chain connects TRBV19 to TRBJ1-2; no clear D. The V gene lost 5 bases and the J gene lost 8 bases, with 12 bases spanning the gap. Germline V lookup: CDR1 LNHDA, CDR2 SQIVND (reference sequence). The CDR3 is made up of 12 amino acids. The CDR3 loop is CASSPSPYGYTF. The CDR3 nucleotides read TGTGCCAGTAGTCCGAGCCCATACGGCTACACCTTC.

The chain combines TRBV28 with TRBJ1-2; TRBD1 aligns across 7 bases. The CDR3 contains 13 residues. Germline trimming cut 6 bases from V and 3 bases from J; bases unmatched to any gene: 4. Germline loops: CDR1 MDHEN, CDR2 SYDVKM. The CDR3 DNA follows: TGTGCCAGCAGGAAGCAGGGGGACTATGGCTACACCTTC. Its protein product is CASRKQGDYGYTF.

The chain employs TRBV19 and TRBJ1-2, with 9 bases fitting TRBD1. This CDR3 has 14 residues. The V gene end was trimmed by 6 bases and the J gene end by 5 bases; junction bases not matched to a gene: 7. From germline, CDR1 is LNHDA and CDR2 SQIVND (reference sequence). CDR3 in amino acids: CASSIQGAPYGYTF. The CDR3 region has the DNA TGTGCCAGTAGCATACAGGGGGCTCCTTATGGCTACACCTTC.

This chain connects TRBV10-2 to TRBJ2-1; 8 bases are shared with TRBD2. V was pared by 2 bases and J by 2 bases, with 17 bases of the junction left unmatched. Germline V gene sequence: CDR1 WSHSY, CDR2 SAAADI. The CDR3 totals 20 residues. CDR3 region: CASSETRGRAGTRTYNEQFF. The CDR3 region has the DNA TGCGCCAGCAGTGAGACCCGGGGGAGGGCCGGGACTAGGACCTACAATGAGCAGTTCTTC.

The chain links TRBV10-2 to TRBJ1-3; D may be TRBD1 (6 bases). The germline gives CDR1 WSHSY, CDR2 SAAADI. There are 17 residues in the CDR3. V was clipped by 8 bases and J by 0 bases, with 20 bases between them. Here the CDR3 reads CASLGGTYFYSGNTIYF. The CDR3 DNA reads as TGCGCCAGCCTTGGTGGGACATATTTTTACTCTGGAAACACCATATATTTT.

The chain combines TRBV27 with TRBJ1-2; D is uncertain. V was pared by 6 bases and J by 5 bases, with 16 bases between. Germline V gene sequence: CDR1 MNHEY, CDR2 SMNVEV (reference sequence). The CDR3 sequence is 14 residues long. CDR3 protein: CASREGKGLYGYTF. In DNA, the CDR3 is TGTGCCAGCAGGGAGGGCAAGGGTCTTTATGGCTACACCTTC.

There are a few counts of this clone. The chain employs TRBV5-4 and TRBJ2-1; no firm D call. This CDR3 is built from 12 residues. Germline CDR1 SGHNT, CDR2 YYREEE (reference sequence). Trimming pared 1 base from V and 13 bases from J, leaving 12 bases between. In nucleotides, the CDR3 is TGTGCCAGCAGCTTGTATGGCTCTGAACAGTTCTTC. Translated, it gives CASSLYGSEQFF.

V gene TRBV14 combines with J gene TRBJ1-1, with TRBD1 as a possible D gene (5 bases). CDR1 and CDR2 from the germline V gene are SGHDN and FVKESK. The V gene lost 0 bases and the J gene lost 5 bases, with 16 bases spanning the gap. The CDR3 extends over 16 amino acids. The CDR3 loop reads CASSQDGDFLGTEAFF. DNA for the CDR3: TGTGCCAGCAGCCAAGATGGGGACTTCCTCGGGACTGAAGCTTTCTTT.

The sample holds one count of this clone. This chain links TRBV14 with TRBJ2-5; 7 bases are a match to TRBD2. In germline, CDR1 is SGHDN, CDR2 FVKESK. V lost 4 bases, J lost 5 bases, and 10 bases stayed unmatched. The CDR3 has 15 amino acids. The CDR3 DNA sequence: TGTGCCAGCAGCCCCGGTCGGGGGGTTGGGGAGACCCAGTACTTC. As protein: CASSPGRGVGETQYF.

V gene TRBV27 combines with J gene TRBJ1-1; 7 bases align to TRBD1. With V trimmed by 7 bases and J by 5 bases, 10 bases remained unmatched. Germline V gene sequence: CDR1 MNHEY, CDR2 SMNVEV (reference sequence). This CDR3 spans 14 amino acids. The CDR3 protein is CASIGQDRWTEAFF. CDR3 nucleotides: TGTGCCAGCATTGGACAGGACCGGTGGACTGAAGCTTTCTTT.

This chain uses TRBV11-2 with TRBJ2-2, with 10 bases fitting TRBD2. Trimming took 2 bases from V and 1 from J; bases not matched to a gene: 4. CDR3 length equals 17 residues. Germline V gene data show CDR1 as SGHAT and CDR2 as FQNNGV. In nucleotides, the CDR3 is TGTGCCAGCAGCTTACTCCTAGCGGGGGAGAACACCGGGGAGCTGTTTTTT. Its protein is CASSLLLAGENTGELFF.

This rearrangement joins TRBV5-6 to TRBJ2-7; 13 bases are a match to TRBD2. The CDR3 has 15 amino acids. Losses at the gene ends were 5 bases for V and 3 bases for J; bases not matched to a gene: 5. Germline CDR1 and CDR2: SGHDT and YYEEEE. The CDR3 coding sequence is TGTGCCAGCAGTCCGACTAGCGGGGGGTACTACGAGCAGTACTTC. Protein product: CASSPTSGGYYEQYF. Combining the CDR3 with reference TRBV5-6 and TRBJ2-7 gives the whole variable domain DAGVTQSPTHLIKTRGQQVTLRCSPKSGHDTVSWYQQALGQGPQFIFQYYEEEERQRGNFPDRFSGHQFPNYSSELNVNALLLGDSALYLCASSPTSGGYYEQYFGPGTRLTVT.

V and J are TRBV15 and TRBJ2-3, with 14 bases matching TRBD2. There are 19 residues in the CDR3. V gave up 0 bases and J gave up 3 bases; unmatched junction bases: 8. Germline V gene sequence: CDR1 LNHNV, CDR2 YYDKDF (reference sequence). The CDR3 region has the DNA TGTGCCACCAGCAGAGACAGACTAGCGGGGGGGCCTTGGACAGATACGCAGTATTTT. It yields the protein CATSRDRLAGGPWTDTQYF.

This sequence joins TRBV27 and TRBJ2-3, with TRBD2 identical over 9 bases. Germline CDR1 is MNHEY and CDR2 is SMNVEV (reference sequence). The CDR3 length is 15 residues. The V gene end was trimmed by 4 bases and the J gene end by 4 bases; junction bases not matched to a gene: 6. DNA of the CDR3: TGTGCCAGCAGTTACCAGCGGGGGGATGCAGATACGCAGTATTTT. This encodes CASSYQRGDADTQYF.